The 9 T cell receptor beta chains below all came from one sample that was sequenced in a study of Graves' ophthalmopathy and Graves' hyperthyroidism. Amplified material comprised TCR beta CDR3 regions derived from RNA transcripts. An initial RT-PCR round employing HTBI primers preceded a second-round multiplex PCR. One entry per CDR3 protein results from TCRdb running MiXCR on the multiplex PCR reads. This table has about 210,000 distinct CDR3 sequences, roughly 29% appearing once. The sample consisted of peripheral blood. These receptors all come from a man over 45 with Graves' ophthalmopathy.

The gene calls are TRBV10-3 and TRBJ1-2; perhaps TRBD1 as D (5 bases). The V end was cut by 2 bases, the J end by 7 bases, with 14 bases between. This CDR3 is built from 14 residues. CDR1 is ENHRY and CDR2 is SYGVKD in the germline V gene. Here the CDR3 DNA reads TGTGCCATCAGTGAGGTGTGGGGGAACCGTGGCTACACCTTC. This gives the protein CAISEVWGNRGYTF.

This clonotype was detected once. The rearrangement links TRBV6-5 to TRBJ1-3, with no clear D. This CDR3 comprises 16 residues. V lost 0 bases and J lost 0, with 9 bases in between. Germline V lookup: CDR1 MNHEY, CDR2 SVGAGI. The CDR3 protein is CASSYSIYNSGNTIYF. The CDR3 region has the DNA TGTGCCAGCAGTTACTCGATATATAACTCTGGAAACACCATATATTTT.

Many counts were recorded for this clonotype. The gene calls are TRBV20-1 and TRBJ2-5; perhaps TRBD2 as D (5 bases). Per germline, CDR1 DFQATT and CDR2 SNEGSKA (reference sequence). V lost 5 bases to trimming and J lost 2 bases, with 12 bases between them. CDR3 length: 13 residues. The CDR3 is CSARASLQETQYF. The CDR3, as DNA: TGCAGTGCTCGCGCTAGCTTACAAGAGACCCAGTACTTC.

This clonotype has at least ten counts. The chain carries TRBV6-2 or TRBV6-3 and TRBJ2-2; 10 nucleotides align to TRBD1. Germline CDR1 and CDR2: MNHEY and SVGEGT. V was clipped by 3 bases and J by 4 bases; unmatched bases: 8. This CDR3 is 17 amino acids long. The CDR3 sequence is CASSYAPGQGPTGELFF. The DNA for the CDR3 is TGTGCCAGCAGTTATGCCCCGGGACAGGGGCCCACCGGGGAGCTGTTTTTT.

The chain uses TRBV6-5 and TRBJ1-5; D remains unclear. This CDR3 has 15 amino acids. V gave up 6 bases and J gave up 0 bases, with 12 bases separating them. Germline V gives CDR1 MNHEY, CDR2 SVGAGI. The CDR3 bases are TGTGCCAGCAGGTCACCCGAGAGTAGCAATCAGCCCCAGCATTTT. It codes for CASRSPESSNQPQHF.

This clonotype was observed many times. The chain uses TRBV28 and TRBJ2-7; a weak D match, TRBD1 (5 bases). Germline values: CDR1 MDHEN, CDR2 SYDVKM. The CDR3 is 12 residues long. Trimming took 2 bases from V and 4 from J, leaving 6 bases between them. The CDR3 protein is CASSLKGYEQYF. CDR3 DNA: TGTGCCAGCAGTTTAAAGGGGTACGAGCAGTACTTC.

At least ten counts were recorded for this clonotype. V gene TRBV28 combines with J gene TRBJ1-6; D is possibly TRBD1 (6 bases). Germline V gives CDR1 MDHEN, CDR2 SYDVKM. The CDR3 has 19 amino acids. V was clipped by 2 bases and J by 0 bases, with 17 bases between them. The CDR3 loop reads CASSLSPGERRSYNSPLHF. CDR3 in DNA: TGTGCCAGCAGTTTAAGTCCAGGGGAAAGGCGCTCCTATAATTCACCCCTCCACTTT.

The table lists this clonotype with many counts. The CDR3 nucleotides read TGTGCCAGCAGTTATGTCCTCTTAGCGGGACTGAAATACGAGCAGTACTTC. It is translated as CASSYVLLAGLKYEQYF. The V gene is TRBV6-2 or TRBV6-3, the J gene TRBJ2-7, with 8 nucleotides matching TRBD2. V lost 3 bases and J lost 4; bases outside the gene matches: 14. Germline V lookup: CDR1 MNHEY, CDR2 SVGEGT. This CDR3 has 17 amino acids.

This chain connects TRBV28 to TRBJ1-6; 9 bases match TRBD1. There are 16 residues in the CDR3. Germline V gene data show CDR1 as MDHEN and CDR2 as SYDVKM. With 6 bases clipped from V and 4 bases from J, the junction kept 7 bases outside the gene matches. The CDR3 protein is CASSQLGQGYNSPLHF. The CDR3 coding sequence is TGTGCCAGCAGCCAACTAGGACAGGGGTATAATTCACCCCTCCACTTT. The full variable domain, with the rest looked up from reference TRBV28 and TRBJ1-6, is DVKVTQSSRYLVKRTGEKVFLECVQDMDHENMFWYRQDPGLGLRLIYFSYDVKMKEKGDIPEGYSVSREKKERFSLILESASTNQTSMYLCASSQLGQGYNSPLHFGNGTRLTVT.